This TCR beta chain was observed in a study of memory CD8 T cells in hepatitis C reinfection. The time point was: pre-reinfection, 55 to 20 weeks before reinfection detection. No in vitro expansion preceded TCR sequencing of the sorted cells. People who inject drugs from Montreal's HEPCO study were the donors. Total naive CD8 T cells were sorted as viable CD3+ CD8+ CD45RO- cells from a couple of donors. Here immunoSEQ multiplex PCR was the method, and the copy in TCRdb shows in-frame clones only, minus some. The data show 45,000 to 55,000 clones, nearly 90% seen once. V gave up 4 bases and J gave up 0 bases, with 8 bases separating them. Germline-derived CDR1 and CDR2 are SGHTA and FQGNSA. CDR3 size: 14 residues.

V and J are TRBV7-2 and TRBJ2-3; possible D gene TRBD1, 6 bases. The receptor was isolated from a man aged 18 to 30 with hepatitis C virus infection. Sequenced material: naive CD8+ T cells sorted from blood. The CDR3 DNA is TGTGCCAGCAGCTCAGGGGCAAGCACAGATACGCAGTATTTT. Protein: CASSSGASTDTQYF.